These 5 T cell receptor beta chains share one sample of origin, sequenced in a study of CXCR3-negative and CXCR3-positive naive CD8 T cells. The study made its TRB cDNA libraries by 5' RACE, adding UMI labels. TCRdb reworked the 5' RACE reads into one entry per CDR3 protein, no DNA. The sample data list 70,000 to 95,000 distinct CDR3 sequences. Source material: naive CXCR3- CD8+ T cells from blood. Subset described: CD45RO-CCR7+CD27+CD95- naive CD8+ T cells lacking CXCR3 (TNR3-). All receptors derive from a human donor in good health. Some clones in this sample may be carry-over from other donors' samples.

The chain joins TRBV6-6 to TRBJ2-1; TCRdb returns TRBD1, unconfirmable since there is no DNA. Looked up from germline, CDR1 is MNHNY and CDR2 is SVGAGI (reference sequence). This CDR3 is 15 amino acids long. This chain's CDR3 is CASSSPGQNYNEQFF.

The gene calls are TRBV20-1 and TRBJ2-7; lacking DNA, the TRBD1 call made by TCRdb goes unchecked. CDR3 length equals 12 residues. The germline V gene encodes CDR1 DFQATT and CDR2 SNEGSKA (reference sequence). The CDR3 region is CSAGTVSYEQYF.

V is TRBV7-9 and J is TRBJ2-2; TCRdb gives TRBD1 as the D gene, but with no DNA this cannot be confirmed. The CDR3 has 16 residues. The germline V gene encodes CDR1 SEHNR and CDR2 FQNEAQ (reference sequence). CDR3 sequence reads: CASSSRGPKNTGELFF.

The rearrangement links TRBV28 to TRBJ2-4; TCRdb lists TRBD1, though no DNA is available to test this call. The CDR3 is 14 amino acids. From germline, CDR1 is MDHEN and CDR2 SYDVKM. This chain's CDR3 is CASSQTGIKNIQYF. The whole variable domain, filled in from reference TRBV28 and TRBJ2-4, reads DVKVTQSSRYLVKRTGEKVFLECVQDMDHENMFWYRQDPGLGLRLIYFSYDVKMKEKGDIPEGYSVSREKKERFSLILESASTNQTSMYLCASSQTGIKNIQYFGAGTRLSVL.

The chain uses TRBV29-1 and TRBJ2-3; the D call of TRBD1 rests on TCRdb alone, since no DNA is present to check it. This CDR3 comprises 14 residues. CDR1 and CDR2 from the germline V gene are SQVTM and ANQGSEA. This chain's CDR3 is CSVERRGQEDTQYF.